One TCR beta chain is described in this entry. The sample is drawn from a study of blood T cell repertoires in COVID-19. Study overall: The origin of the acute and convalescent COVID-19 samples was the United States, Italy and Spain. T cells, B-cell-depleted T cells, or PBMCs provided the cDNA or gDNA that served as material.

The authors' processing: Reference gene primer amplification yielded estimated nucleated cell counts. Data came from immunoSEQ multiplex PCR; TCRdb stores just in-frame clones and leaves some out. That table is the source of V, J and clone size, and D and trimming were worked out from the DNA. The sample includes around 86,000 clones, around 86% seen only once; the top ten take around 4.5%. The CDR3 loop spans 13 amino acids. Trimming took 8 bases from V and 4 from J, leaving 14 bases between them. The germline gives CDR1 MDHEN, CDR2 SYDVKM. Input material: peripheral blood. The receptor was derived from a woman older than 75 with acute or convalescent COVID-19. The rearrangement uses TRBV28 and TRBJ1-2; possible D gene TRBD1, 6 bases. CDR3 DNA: TGTGCCAGCCAGATCGGACAGATCTATGGCTACACCTTC. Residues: CASQIGQIYGYTF.